This T cell receptor beta chain originates from a study of T cell responses to AZD1222 COVID-19 vaccine. Study-wide results and caveats: Targets within unmutated variant regions were reportedly found for nearly half of spike-specific TCRs. Sampling captured repertoires only after the peak T cell response. Donors were largely white British and mainly female; clonal diversity was possibly underestimated.

To note about this clone: Its antigen is not known.

Method: immunoSEQ multiplex PCR; TCRdb's copy keeps in-frame clones and lacks some. The table includes 130,000 or so clones, about 86% detected once. Unmatched junction bases numbered 1, after V lost 6 bases and J lost 4 bases. Per germline, CDR1 MNHEY and CDR2 SVGAGI. The CDR3 is made up of 13 amino acids. Combined were second doses at about 4 or about 12 weeks. This material consisted of peripheral blood, taken 28 days after the second AZD1222 dose. The chain uses TRBV6-5 and TRBJ2-2, with TRBD1 matching 8 bases. The clonotype was recovered from an adult who received the AZD1222 COVID-19 vaccine. CDR3 loop: CASRQGGTGELFF. The CDR3 DNA is TGTGCCAGCAGACAGGGGGGCACCGGGGAGCTGTTTTTT.